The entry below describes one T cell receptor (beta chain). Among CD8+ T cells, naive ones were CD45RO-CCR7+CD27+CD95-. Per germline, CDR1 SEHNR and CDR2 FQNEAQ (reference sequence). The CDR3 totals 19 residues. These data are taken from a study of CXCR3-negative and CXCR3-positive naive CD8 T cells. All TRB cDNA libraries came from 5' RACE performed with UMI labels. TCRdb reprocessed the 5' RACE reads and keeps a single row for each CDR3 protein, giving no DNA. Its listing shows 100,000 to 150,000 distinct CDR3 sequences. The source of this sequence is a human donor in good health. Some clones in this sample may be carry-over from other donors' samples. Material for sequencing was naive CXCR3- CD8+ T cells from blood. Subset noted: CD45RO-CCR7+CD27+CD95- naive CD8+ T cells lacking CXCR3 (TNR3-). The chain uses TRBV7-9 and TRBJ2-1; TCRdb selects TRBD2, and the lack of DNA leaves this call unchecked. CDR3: CASSLIGGTSDSGYNEQFF.